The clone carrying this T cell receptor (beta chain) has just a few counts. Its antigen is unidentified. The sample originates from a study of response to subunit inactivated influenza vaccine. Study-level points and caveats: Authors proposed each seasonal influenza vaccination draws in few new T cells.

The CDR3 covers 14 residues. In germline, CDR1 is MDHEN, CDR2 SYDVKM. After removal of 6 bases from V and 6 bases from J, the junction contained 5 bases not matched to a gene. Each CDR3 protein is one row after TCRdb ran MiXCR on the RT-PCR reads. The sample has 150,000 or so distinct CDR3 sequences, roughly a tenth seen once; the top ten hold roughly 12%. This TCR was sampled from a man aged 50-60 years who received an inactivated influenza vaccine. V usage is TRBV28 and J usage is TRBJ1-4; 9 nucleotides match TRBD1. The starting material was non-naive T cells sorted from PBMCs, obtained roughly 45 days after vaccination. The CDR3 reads CASSRGQGYEKLFF. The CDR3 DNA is TGTGCCAGCAGCCGGGGACAGGGTTATGAAAAACTGTTTTTT.